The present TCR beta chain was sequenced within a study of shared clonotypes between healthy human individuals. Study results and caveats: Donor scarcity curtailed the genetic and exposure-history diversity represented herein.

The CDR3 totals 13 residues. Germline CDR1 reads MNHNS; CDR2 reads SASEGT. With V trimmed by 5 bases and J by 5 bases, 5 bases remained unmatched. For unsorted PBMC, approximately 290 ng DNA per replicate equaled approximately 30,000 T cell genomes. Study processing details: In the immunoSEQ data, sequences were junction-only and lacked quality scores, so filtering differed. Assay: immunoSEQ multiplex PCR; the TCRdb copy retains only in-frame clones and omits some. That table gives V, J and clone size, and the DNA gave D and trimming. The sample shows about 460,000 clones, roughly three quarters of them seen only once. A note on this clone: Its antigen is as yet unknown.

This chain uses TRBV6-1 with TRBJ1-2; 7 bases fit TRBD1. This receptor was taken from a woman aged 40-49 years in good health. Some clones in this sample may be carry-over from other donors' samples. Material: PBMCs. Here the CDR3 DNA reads TGTGCCAGCAGTTTTGGGACAGAGTATGGCTACACCTTC. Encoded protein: CASSFGTEYGYTF.